This T cell receptor beta chain came from a study of cytomegalovirus exposure and HLA in healthy donors (dated by TCRdb to the late 2010s). For context, the study as a whole: An earlier analysis of 587 of the donors reported approximately 280 Gb of sequence data and about 120 million unique TCR beta sequences obtained from approximately 180 million T cells. Rather than using new phenotypic data, the later analysis identified candidate immune exposures from TCR beta sequences and from how often those sequences occurred across donors. A separate validation cohort of more than 100 different subjects was used in addition to the 666-subject first cohort. A later genetic analysis took genome-wide SNP genotypes for about 65% of the 666 donors and used that subset as a discovery cohort. Across 398 genotyped donors of the cohort, an average of 235,054 unique TCR beta nucleotide sequences per donor were sequenced, and approximately 19% of those sequences were non-productive. Typing coverage differed by locus: A, B, C, DRB1 and DQB1 were typed in about 629-640 donors, DQA1 in 500 to 550, DPA1 in some 600, and DPB1 in 450 to 480. Both class I and class II loci were covered by HLA typing, at four-digit resolution. A later analysis re-analyzed previously published TCR beta repertoires from 500 to 700 donors and added high-resolution HLA genotyping to study TCR occurrence patterns. In an earlier analysis of several hundred of the donors, high-throughput TCR beta sequencing was used to judge whether each TCR beta V gene segment behaved as functional or pseudogenic. An early release that covered about 600 HLA-typed donors contained about 290 gigabases of sequencing data and approximately 85 million unique TCR sequences. The study combined high-throughput TCR immunosequencing, statistical association of individual TCRs with disease status, and machine learning to predict cytomegalovirus infection status. The aim of the study was to test whether cataloging public T cell receptors could identify signatures of past pathogen exposure. Every repertoire in the discovery cohort had been generated on one and the same sequencing platform. Using immunosequencing, the study profiled T cell repertoires from some 670 subjects and related those repertoires to cytomegalovirus serostatus. Donor age, sex, ethnicity and CMV serostatus were compiled alongside the repertoire data. About five DR-DQ haplotypes were treated as single units for association and clustering because of strong linkage in the cohort. Among the roughly 400 genotyped donors, around 81% belonged to the genetic ancestry cluster associated with self-reported Caucasian donors.

Libraries were prepared through the immunoSEQ multiplex PCR assay. A mixture of 60 forward primers for TCR Vbeta segments and 13 reverse primers for TCR Jbeta segments was used in the multiplex PCR. A multiplex PCR assay on genomic DNA amplified the CDR3 region of rearranged TCR beta genes. Amplified TCR beta libraries were sequenced as 87-base-pair reads on the Illumina HiSeq System. In the original analysis: A later analysis tallied 75 million to 85 million unique TCR beta chains across the 600 to 700 repertoires, and approximately 12 million of those chains were shared by two or more donors. A nearest-neighbor algorithm error-corrected the raw reads and collapsed the reads into unique sequences, merging closely related sequences to remove PCR and sequencing errors. To assign V, D and J gene segments, CDR3 sequences were aligned to IMGT reference sequences. For a sequence to be retained, a match of at least six nucleotides to both a V gene segment and a J gene segment was required. A rearrangement was called productive if the CDR3 had no stop codons and remained in frame with V and J, and every other rearrangement was called non-productive. Following IMGT convention, CDR3 was defined as the stretch from the second conserved V-encoded cysteine to the conserved J-encoded phenylalanine. In an earlier analysis of approximately 500 of the donors, sequences lacking an unambiguous match to a single V gene segment were excluded. An earlier analysis of almost 600 of the donors classified V segments as functional when productive rearrangements were above 56.7% and as segregating when the standard deviation between donors was above 5%. A statistical classification framework was built to diagnose cytomegalovirus status from the catalog of TCR beta chain sequences. In a later analysis, TCR nucleotide sequences were compared against IMGT/GENE-DB human TR gene sequences so that V and J genes could be assigned. In a later analysis, CDR3 sequences and most-parsimonious VDJ recombination scenarios were assigned using the TCRdist pipeline. A later analysis defined each TCR beta chain by its CDR3 amino acid sequence plus V-gene family, and excluded reads lacking a unique V-gene family. To address suspected cross-contamination and a sequencing artifact, a later analysis removed around 590 highly shared, low-generation-probability nucleotide sequences. In a later analysis, a clonal expansion index was calculated for each public chain from normalized within-repertoire ranks of inferred template counts. In a later analysis, generation probabilities were computed with a VDJ recombination model fitted to out-of-frame rearrangements, and the resulting probabilities were checked against IGoR. In a later analysis, hypergeometric tests were used to score TCR-TCR, TCR-HLA and TCR-CMV co-occurrence, with a repertoire-size bias correction applied to TCR pairs. A later analysis estimated false discovery rates by permuting HLA or CMV assignments 20 times. A later analysis grouped co-occurring TCRs with DBSCAN, adding TCRdist sequence similarity when clustering within HLA-allele-positive subsets. For co-occurrence clustering, repertoires with fewer than 30,000 or more than 120,000 public chains were excluded, along with a handful of repertoires with anomalous nucleotide sharing. TCRdb took over this immuneACCESS table, retaining in-frame rearrangements with V and J assigned. Such tables are incomplete; in checked studies, under half of the missing clones stem from an unresolved V gene, and the remainder is unexplained. D and trimming were read from the DNA, whereas the V and J calls and clone size are those reported in that table. The sample table contains roughly 130,000 clones; only one count was recorded for 65% to 90% of them. Jointly, the top ten make up about 0.74% of the sample.

In total, approximately 610 healthy bone marrow donors made up the cohort. All cohort members were sampled while nominally healthy, although unrecorded immune exposures were likely present. The donor was CMV seronegative and was included in the group of under 450 seronegative cohort members. Every donor gave a peripheral blood sample, and the peripheral blood mononuclear cells from that sample were used for TCR beta sequencing. The Qiagen DNeasy Blood Extraction Kit was used to extract genomic DNA from the blood cell samples. General study outcomes and caveats: Because some donors lacked HLA typing at each locus, the association tests relied only on the typed subset. Roughly uniform sequencing depth across donors was assumed in presence/absence analyses, although this assumption may not hold. Some IMGT-functional V segments, including TRBV6-2 and TRBV6-3, could not be told apart with the 87-base-pair reads, so those segments were excluded. Cytomegalovirus status was reported to be diagnosed by the classifier with high specificity and sensitivity in both the original and validation cohorts. In the study, 150 to 200 TCR beta chains were listed as associated with cytomegalovirus. When HLA alleles, especially DR and DQ, strongly co-occurred, attributing TCR associations to individual alleles was difficult. Compared with the approximately 700-donor mean, donors in an Asian-associated ancestry cluster had fewer N-insertions in productive TCRs, according to a later genetic analysis. The authors suggested that the approach could potentially be extended to other disease states and immunological phenotypes. Specific HLA alleles were associated with over 15,000 TCR beta sequences at a false discovery rate of 0.05 in a later analysis. According to a later analysis, TCR association rates differed among HLA loci, with DRB1 alleles showing the most associated TCRs and HLA-C alleles showing the fewest. In a later genetic analysis, a missense DCLRE1C variant was associated with V-gene and J-gene trimming of TCR beta chains, and the association was replicated in an independent cohort. Linkage disequilibrium might explain the correlated functional status among segregating V segments, but an unknown experimental factor could not be excluded. A cluster of highly shared sequence variants was judged likely to be a technical artifact of the sequencing pipeline. Compared with equally common non-associated chains, HLA-associated TCR beta chains in a later analysis were more clonally expanded and had lower generation probabilities. In a later analysis, several top co-occurrence clusters were reported to appear linked to parvovirus B19, influenza, CMV and Epstein-Barr virus. While some public TCRs were present in many individuals, most TCR sequences turned up only very rarely across donors. The cohort was sequenced for TCR beta chains only, and without alpha or paired-chain data the features that could be detected were limited. According to a later analysis, most CMV-associated TCR beta chains appeared to be HLA-restricted, and the HLA associations seemed to be driven largely by CMV exposure. In an earlier analysis of fewer than 750 of the donors, most TCR beta V segments were observed in productive rearrangements about 90% or about 30% of the time, broadly matching IMGT annotations. In vitro tests confirmed that a few of the cytomegalovirus-associated TCR beta chains recognize cytomegalovirus antigens. Because counts were too low, 15 or so rarely observed V segments, including chromosome 9 orphons, were excluded from the earlier analysis of under 650 of the donors. Immune exposure information for the cohort was limited to CMV serostatus. A further reported finding was that TCR beta sequences accurately predicted the HLA-A and HLA-B alleles for most subjects in the first cohort.

As for this clone: It lacks a known antigen. No much larger clone exists at a distance of one base, and base qualities are not known.

Its CDR3 holds 15 amino acids, cysteine through phenylalanine. Kept here is only the CDR3 DNA, which spans 45 bases and is read in frame from base 1. Trimming accounts for 2 bases at V and 8 bases at J, while the number of junction bases matched to no gene is 8. According to the germline V gene (reference sequence), CDR1 reads GTSNPN and CDR2 reads SVGIG. This clonotype originated in a man aged 18 to 30 in good health and CMV-seronegative. What was sequenced was PBMCs. The receptor chain draws on TRBV30 and TRBJ1-4; 10 central bases correspond to TRBD1. Here the CDR3 is given as CAWSIHWTGGEKLFF. The DNA is as follows: TGTGCCTGGAGTATCCATTGGACAGGGGGAGAAAAACTGTTTTTT.